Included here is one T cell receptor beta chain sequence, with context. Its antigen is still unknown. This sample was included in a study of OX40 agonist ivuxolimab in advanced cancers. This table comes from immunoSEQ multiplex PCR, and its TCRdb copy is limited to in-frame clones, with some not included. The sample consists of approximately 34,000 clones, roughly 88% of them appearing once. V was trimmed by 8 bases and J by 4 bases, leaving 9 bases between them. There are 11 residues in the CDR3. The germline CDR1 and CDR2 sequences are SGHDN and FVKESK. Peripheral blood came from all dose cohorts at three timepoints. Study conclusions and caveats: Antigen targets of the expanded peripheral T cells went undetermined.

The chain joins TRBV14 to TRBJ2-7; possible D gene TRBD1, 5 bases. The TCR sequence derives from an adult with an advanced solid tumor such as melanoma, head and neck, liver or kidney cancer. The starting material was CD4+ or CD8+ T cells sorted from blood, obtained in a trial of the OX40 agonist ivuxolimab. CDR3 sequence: CASGSGYEQYF. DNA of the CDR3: TGTGCCAGCGGATCAGGGTACGAGCAGTACTTC.